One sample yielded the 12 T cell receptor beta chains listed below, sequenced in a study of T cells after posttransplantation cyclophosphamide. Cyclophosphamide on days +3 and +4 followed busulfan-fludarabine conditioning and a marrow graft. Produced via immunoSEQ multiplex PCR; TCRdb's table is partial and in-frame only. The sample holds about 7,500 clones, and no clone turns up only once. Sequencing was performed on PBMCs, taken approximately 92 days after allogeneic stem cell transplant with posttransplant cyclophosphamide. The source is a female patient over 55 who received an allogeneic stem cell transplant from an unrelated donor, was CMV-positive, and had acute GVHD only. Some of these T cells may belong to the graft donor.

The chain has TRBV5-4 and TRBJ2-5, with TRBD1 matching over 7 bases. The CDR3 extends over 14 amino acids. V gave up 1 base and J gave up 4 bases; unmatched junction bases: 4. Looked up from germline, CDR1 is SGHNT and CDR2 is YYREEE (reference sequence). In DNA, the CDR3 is TGTGCCAGCAGCTTGAACAGGGGTGGAGAGACCCAGTACTTC. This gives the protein CASSLNRGGETQYF.

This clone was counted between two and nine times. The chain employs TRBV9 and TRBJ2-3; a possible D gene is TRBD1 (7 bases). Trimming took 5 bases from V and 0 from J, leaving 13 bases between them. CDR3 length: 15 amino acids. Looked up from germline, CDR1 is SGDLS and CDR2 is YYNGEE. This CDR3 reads CASSIQGTSTDTQYF. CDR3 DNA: TGTGCCAGCAGTATACAGGGGACTAGCACAGATACGCAGTATTTT.

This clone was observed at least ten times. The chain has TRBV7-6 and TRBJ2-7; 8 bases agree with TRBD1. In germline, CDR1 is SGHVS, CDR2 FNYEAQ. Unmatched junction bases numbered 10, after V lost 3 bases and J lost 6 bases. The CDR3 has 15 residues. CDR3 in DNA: TGTGCCAGCAGCTTTGGGGGACAGGTTTCTTCCGAGCAGTACTTC. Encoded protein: CASSFGGQVSSEQYF.

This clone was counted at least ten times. CDR3 in amino acids: CASSQDILATDTQYF. The CDR3 region has the DNA TGTGCCAGCAGCCAAGATATTCTAGCGACAGATACGCAGTATTTT. The chain combines TRBV14 with TRBJ2-3, with a tentative D call TRBD2 (6 bases). In germline, CDR1 is SGHDN, CDR2 FVKESK. V was pared by 0 bases and J by 3 bases, with 10 bases between. The CDR3 sequence is 15 residues long.

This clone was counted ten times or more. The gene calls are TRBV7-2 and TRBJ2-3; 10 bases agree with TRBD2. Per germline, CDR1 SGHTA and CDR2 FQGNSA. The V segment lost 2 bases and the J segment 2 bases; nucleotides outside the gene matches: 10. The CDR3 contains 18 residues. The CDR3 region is CASSLLGLSGRDTDTQYF. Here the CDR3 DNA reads TGTGCCAGCAGCTTATTGGGTTTGAGCGGGAGGGACACAGATACGCAGTATTTT.

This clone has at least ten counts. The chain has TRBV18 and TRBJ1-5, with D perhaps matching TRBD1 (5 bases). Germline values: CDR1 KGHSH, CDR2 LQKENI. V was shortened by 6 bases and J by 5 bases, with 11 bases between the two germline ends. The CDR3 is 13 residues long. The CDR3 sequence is CASSKGQDQPQHF. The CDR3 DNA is TGTGCCAGCTCTAAGGGGCAGGATCAGCCCCAGCATTTT.

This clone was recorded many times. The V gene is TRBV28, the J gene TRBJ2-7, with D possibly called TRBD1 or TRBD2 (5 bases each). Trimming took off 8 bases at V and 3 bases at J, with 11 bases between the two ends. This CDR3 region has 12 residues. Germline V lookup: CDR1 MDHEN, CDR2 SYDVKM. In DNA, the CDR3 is TGTGCCAGCTCAGAGAGGGGCTACGAGCAGTACTTC. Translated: CASSERGYEQYF.

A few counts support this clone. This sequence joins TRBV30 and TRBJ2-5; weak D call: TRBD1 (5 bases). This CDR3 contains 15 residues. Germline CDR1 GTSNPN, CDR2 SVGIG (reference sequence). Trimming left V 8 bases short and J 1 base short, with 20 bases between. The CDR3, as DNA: TGTGCCGCCAAGCACAATGGGGCAGTCCAAGAGACCCAGTACTTC. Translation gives CAAKHNGAVQETQYF.

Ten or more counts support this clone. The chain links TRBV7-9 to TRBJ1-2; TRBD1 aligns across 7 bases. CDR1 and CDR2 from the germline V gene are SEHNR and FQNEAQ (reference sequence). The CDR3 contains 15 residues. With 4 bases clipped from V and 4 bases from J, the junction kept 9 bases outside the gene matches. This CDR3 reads CASSSPERGPYGYTF. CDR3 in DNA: TGTGCCAGCAGCTCACCCGAAAGGGGGCCCTATGGCTACACCTTC.

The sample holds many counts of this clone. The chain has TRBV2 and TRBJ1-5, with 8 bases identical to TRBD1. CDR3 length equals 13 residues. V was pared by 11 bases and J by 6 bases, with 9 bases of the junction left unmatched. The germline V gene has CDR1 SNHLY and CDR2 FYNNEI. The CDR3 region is CASTGEAVQPQHF. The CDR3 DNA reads TGTGCCTCGACAGGGGAAGCGGTTCAGCCCCAGCATTTT.

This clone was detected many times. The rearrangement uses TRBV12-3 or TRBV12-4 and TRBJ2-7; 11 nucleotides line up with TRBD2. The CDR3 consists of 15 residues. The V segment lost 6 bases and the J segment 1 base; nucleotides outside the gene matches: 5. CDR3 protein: CASSLTSGVSYEQYF. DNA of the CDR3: TGTGCCAGCAGCCTGACTAGCGGGGTATCCTACGAGCAGTACTTC.

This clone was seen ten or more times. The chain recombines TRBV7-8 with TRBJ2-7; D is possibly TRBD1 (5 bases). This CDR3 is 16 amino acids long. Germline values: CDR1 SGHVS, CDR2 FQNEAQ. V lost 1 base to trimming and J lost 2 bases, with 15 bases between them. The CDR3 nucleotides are TGTGCCAGCAGCTTAGAAGCCAGGGTTAGTACCTACGAGCAGTACTTC. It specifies CASSLEARVSTYEQYF.